This T cell receptor (beta chain) comes out of a study of blood T cells in healthy people across ages. Combining a sample-barcoded 5' primer with a J-beta primer mix, a second PCR ran for roughly 7 to 11 cycles. Every cDNA molecule bore a tag from a template-switch adaptor containing 12 random nucleotides. TCRdb re-called the 5' RACE reads through MiXCR, storing one row per CDR3 protein. The table records roughly 1.9 million distinct CDR3 sequences, approximately 40% of them present only once. Germline V lookup: CDR1 LNHNV, CDR2 YYDKDF (reference sequence). This CDR3 contains 16 residues. V lost 0 bases to trimming and J lost 16 bases, with 24 bases between them.

The chain recombines TRBV15 with TRBJ1-4, with D maybe TRBD1 (6 bases). This receptor was identified in a human donor in good health. Sample: blood. CDR3: CATSRDTGQGASMAFF. In DNA, the CDR3 is TGTGCCACCAGCAGAGATACGGGACAAGGGGCGTCAATGGCGTTTTTT.